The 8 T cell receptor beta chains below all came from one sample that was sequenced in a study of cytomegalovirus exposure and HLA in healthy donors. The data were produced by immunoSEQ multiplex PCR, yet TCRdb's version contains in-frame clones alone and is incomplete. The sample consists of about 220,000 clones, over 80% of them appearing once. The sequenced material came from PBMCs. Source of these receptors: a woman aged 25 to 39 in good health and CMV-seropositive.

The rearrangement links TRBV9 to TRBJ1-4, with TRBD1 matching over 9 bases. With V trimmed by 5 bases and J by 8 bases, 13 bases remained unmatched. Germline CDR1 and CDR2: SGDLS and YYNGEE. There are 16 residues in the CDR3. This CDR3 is CASSDPKQGAGEKLFF. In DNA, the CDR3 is TGTGCCAGCAGTGATCCGAAACAGGGGGCGGGCGAAAAACTGTTTTTT. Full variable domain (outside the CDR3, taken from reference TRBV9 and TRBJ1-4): DSGVTQTPKHLITATGQRVTLRCSPRSGDLSVYWYQQSLDQGLQFLIQYYNGEERAKGNILERFSAQQFPDLHSELNLSSLELGDSALYFCASSDPKQGAGEKLFFGSGTQLSVL.

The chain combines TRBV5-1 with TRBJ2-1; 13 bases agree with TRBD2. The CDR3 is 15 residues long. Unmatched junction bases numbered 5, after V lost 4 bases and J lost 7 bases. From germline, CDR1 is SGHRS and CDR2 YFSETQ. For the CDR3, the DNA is TGCGCCAGCAGCGCGACTAGCGGGAGGTTTAATGAGCAGTTCTTC. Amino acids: CASSATSGRFNEQFF.

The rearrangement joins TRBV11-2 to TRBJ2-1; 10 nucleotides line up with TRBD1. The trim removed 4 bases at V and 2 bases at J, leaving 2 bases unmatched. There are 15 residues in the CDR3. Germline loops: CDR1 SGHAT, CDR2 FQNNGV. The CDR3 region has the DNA TGTGCCAGCAGCTGGACAGGGGGGACCTACAATGAGCAGTTCTTC. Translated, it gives CASSWTGGTYNEQFF.

The CDR3 sequence: CASSFGGRETQYF. CDR3 in DNA: TGTGCCAGCAGCTTCGGCGGGAGAGAGACCCAGTACTTC. V and J are TRBV7-2 and TRBJ2-5; 7 bases match TRBD2. With V trimmed by 3 bases and J by 4 bases, 2 bases remained unmatched. Germline CDR1 is SGHTA and CDR2 is FQGNSA. The CDR3 spans 13 residues.

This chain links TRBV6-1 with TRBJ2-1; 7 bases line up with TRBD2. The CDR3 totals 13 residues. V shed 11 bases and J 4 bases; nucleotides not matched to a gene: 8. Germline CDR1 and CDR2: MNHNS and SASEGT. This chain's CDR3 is CALGLAAYNEQFF. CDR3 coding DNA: TGTGCCCTGGGCCTAGCGGCTTACAATGAGCAGTTCTTC.

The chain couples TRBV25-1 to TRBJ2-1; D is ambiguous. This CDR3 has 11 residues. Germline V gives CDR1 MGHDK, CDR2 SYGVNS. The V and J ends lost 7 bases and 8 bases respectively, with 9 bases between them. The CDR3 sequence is CASTSGYEQFF. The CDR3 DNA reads TGTGCCAGCACTAGTGGGTATGAGCAGTTCTTC.

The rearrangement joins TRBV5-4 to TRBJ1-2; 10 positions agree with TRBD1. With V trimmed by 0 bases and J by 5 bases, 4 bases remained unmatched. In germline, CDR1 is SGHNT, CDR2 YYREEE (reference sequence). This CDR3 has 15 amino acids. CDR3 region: CASSLAGTGVYGYTF. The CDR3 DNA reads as TGTGCCAGCAGCTTGGCTGGGACAGGGGTTTATGGCTACACCTTC.

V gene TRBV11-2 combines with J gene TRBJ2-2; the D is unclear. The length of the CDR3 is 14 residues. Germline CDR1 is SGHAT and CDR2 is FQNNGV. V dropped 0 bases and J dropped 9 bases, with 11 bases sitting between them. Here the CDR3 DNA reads TGTGCCAGCAGCTTAGATCCCAGTCTGCGGGAGCTGTTTTTT. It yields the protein CASSLDPSLRELFF. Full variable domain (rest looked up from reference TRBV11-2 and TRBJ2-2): EAGVAQSPRYKIIEKRQSVAFWCNPISGHATLYWYQQILGQGPKLLIQFQNNGVVDDSQLPKDRFSAERLKGVDSTLKIQPAKLEDSAVYLCASSLDPSLRELFFGEGSRLTVL.